These T cell receptor beta chains were read from a single sample in a study of vaccination and CD4 T cells after COVID-19. What these receptors recognize is not known. TCRdb re-called the PCR reads through MiXCR, storing one row per CDR3 protein. Among about 20,000 distinct CDR3 sequences listed, 50% were seen once. The sequencing sample was made of CD4+ T cells from blood, cultured in vitro. The receptors were gathered from a human donor who had recovered from COVID-19. CDR3s include the opening cysteine and the closing phenylalanine or tryptophan. D genes are given only for firm matches. Not every row has a clone size; where given, it reads once, few, many or a size class.

-	TRBD2	TRBV19	TRBJ2-1	CASSGLYGGTSGRGPNNEQFF	TGTGCCAGTAGTGGGCTTTACGGGGGGACTAGCGGGAGAGGGCCTAACAATGAGCAGTTCTTC
-	TRBD1	TRBV5-1	TRBJ1-6	CASSLGDSYNSPLHF	TGCGCCAGCAGCTTGGGGGACAGTTATAATTCACCCCTCCACTTT
-	-	TRBV11-2	TRBJ1-6	CASSLLSPLVNGANSPLHF	TGTGCCAGCAGCTTATTGTCCCCCTTAGTCAATGGAGCTAATTCACCCCTCCACTTT
-	-	TRBV6-1	TRBJ1-4	CASSLAGVWDEKLFF	TGTGCCAGCAGTCTCGCGGGGGTCTGGGATGAAAAACTGTTTTTT
few	-	TRBV30	TRBJ1-5	CAWSVLDQPQHF	TGTGCCTGGAGTGTACTGGATCAGCCCCAGCATTTT
-	TRBD1	TRBV20-1	TRBJ1-1	CSALTGGAGTEAFF	TGCAGTGCTTTGACAGGGGGCGCGGGCACTGAAGCTTTCTTT
-	TRBD2	TRBV20-1	TRBJ2-4	CSARETSGKNIQYF	TGCAGTGCTAGAGAGACTAGCGGTAAAAACATTCAGTACTTC
few	-	TRBV11-3	TRBJ1-1	CASSSARVSEAFF	TGTGCCAGCAGCTCGGCAAGGGTTTCCGAAGCTTTCTTT
few	-	TRBV2	TRBJ1-1	CASTGQFEAFF	TGTGCCAGCACCGGACAATTTGAAGCTTTCTTT
-	TRBD1	TRBV11-3	TRBJ1-4	CASSHRGENEKLFF	TGTGCCAGCAGCCACAGGGGGGAGAATGAAAAACTGTTTTTT
-	-	TRBV20-1	TRBJ2-5	CSIDSRQETQYF	TGCAGTATAGACAGTCGACAAGAGACCCAGTACTTC
-	TRBD1	TRBV12-3/TRBV12-4	TRBJ2-5	CASGRDRETQYF	TGTGCCAGCGGCCGGGACAGAGAGACCCAGTACTTC
once	-	TRBV4-2	TRBJ2-1	CASSQEVASYNEQFF	TGTGCCAGCAGCCAAGAGGTCGCCTCCTACAATGAGCAGTTCTTC
-	TRBD1	TRBV11-3	TRBJ1-2	CASSPDRDYGYTF	TGTGCCAGCAGCCCTGACAGGGACTATGGCTACACCTTC
-	-	TRBV11-2	TRBJ2-2	CASSSTDFGGELFF	TGTGCCAGCAGCTCGACTGACTTTGGCGGGGAGCTGTTTTTT
-	-	TRBV20-1	TRBJ1-5	CSARGVQTLNQPQHF	TGCAGTGCTAGAGGCGTTCAGACACTGAATCAGCCCCAGCATTTT
-	TRBD1	TRBV7-9	TRBJ1-2	CASSLTRTGGLGYTF	TGTGCCAGCAGCTTAACCAGGACAGGGGGTTTGGGCTACACCTTC
-	TRBD2	TRBV4-3	TRBJ2-5	CASSQGLAVGETQYF	TGCGCCAGCAGCCAAGGGCTAGCGGTTGGGGAGACCCAGTACTTC
few	-	TRBV18	TRBJ1-2	CASSPEDTYGYTF	TGTGCCAGCTCACCAGAGGACACCTATGGCTACACCTTC
-	-	TRBV12-3/TRBV12-4	TRBJ2-5	CASRLTTQETQYF	TGTGCCAGCAGATTGACTACACAAGAGACCCAGTACTTC
-	-	TRBV20-1	TRBJ2-2	CSAQPPVERAGELFF	TGCAGTGCTCAACCCCCTGTTGAGCGGGCCGGGGAGCTGTTTTTT
-	-	TRBV28	TRBJ1-2	CASSPQGKANYGYTF	TGTGCCAGCAGTCCCCAGGGGAAAGCTAACTATGGCTACACCTTC
-	-	TRBV30	TRBJ1-2	CAWGQRWEYGYTF	TGTGCCTGGGGACAGCGCTGGGAGTATGGCTACACCTTC
-	-	TRBV7-2	TRBJ2-1	CASSLAQGNNEQFF	TGTGCCAGCAGCTTAGCTCAGGGGAACAATGAGCAGTTCTTC
-	TRBD1	TRBV6-1	TRBJ1-2	CASSPLATGPYGYTF	TGTGCCAGCAGTCCCTTGGCGACAGGGCCCTATGGCTACACCTTC
-	-	TRBV19	TRBJ1-4	CASSIAQGGLFF	TGTGCCAGTAGTATAGCTCAAGGAGGACTGTTTTTT
-	TRBD1	TRBV27	TRBJ1-5	CASSRYRGGEGNRPQHF	TGTGCCAGCAGTCGGTACAGGGGAGGCGAAGGCAATCGGCCCCAGCATTTT
-	-	TRBV20-1	TRBJ2-5	CSARDLGRQETQYF	TGCAGTGCTAGAGACCTGGGCAGACAAGAGACCCAGTACTTC
-	TRBD2	TRBV7-8	TRBJ2-7	CASSLLGLAASYEQYF	TGTGCCAGCAGCTTATTAGGACTAGCGGCGTCCTACGAGCAGTACTTC
-	-	TRBV24-1	TRBJ2-5	CATSDVLAQETQYF	TGTGCCACCAGTGACGTGTTGGCCCAAGAGACCCAGTACTTC
large	TRBD1	TRBV19	TRBJ1-2	CASNHRGPANYGYTF	TGTGCCAGTAACCACAGGGGACCAGCTAACTATGGCTACACCTTC